The 13 T cell receptor beta chains reported below all come from one sample, sequenced in a study of blood T cell repertoires in COVID-19 (dated by TCRdb to 2019 to 2021). To prepare the library, the immunoSEQ multiplex PCR assay was applied. TCRdb limited this immuneACCESS table to in-frame rearrangements with V and J called. A share of clones is missing; checked studies link under half to unresolved V genes, and the rest is unexplained. Across this sample there are roughly 38,000 clones, with 85% to 90% seen only once. The leading ten clones occupy approximately 20% of the sample. Sequencing was done on a sample of peripheral blood. All receptors derive from a man aged 50-60 years in a cohort sampled during active COVID-19.

This clone occurred a few times. Other nucleotide sequences in the sample specify the same CDR3. This sequence joins TRBV7-9 and TRBJ2-2, with D perhaps matching TRBD2 (6 bases). V was cut by 3 bases and J by 4 bases, with 9 bases left in between. CDR1 is SEHNR and CDR2 is FQNEAQ in the germline V gene (reference sequence). The CDR3 runs 14 residues. CDR3: CASSLGGATGELFF. The DNA of the CDR3 is TGTGCCAGCAGCTTGGGCGGGGCCACCGGGGAGCTGTTTTTT.

The chain employs TRBV18 and TRBJ1-4; 8 nucleotides agree with TRBD1. The trim removed 0 bases at V and 6 bases at J, leaving 9 bases unmatched. Germline CDR1 is KGHSH and CDR2 is LQKENI. The CDR3 is made up of 17 amino acids. CDR3 loop: CASSPPPTGGVYEKLFF. CDR3 coding DNA: TGTGCCAGCTCACCACCTCCTACAGGGGGGGTTTATGAAAAACTGTTTTTT.

V usage is TRBV7-2 and J usage is TRBJ1-6; D not certain. Germline CDR1 is SGHTA and CDR2 is FQGNSA. The CDR3 contains 17 residues. The V end lost 5 bases, the J end lost 0 bases, and 14 bases lay between the germline ends. CDR3 nucleotide sequence: TGTGCCAGCAGCGAGGGTAGTACCCGCTCCTATAATTCACCCCTCCACTTT. It encodes CASSEGSTRSYNSPLHF.

The chain uses TRBV4-3 and TRBJ2-1, with 9 bases that match TRBD2. The germline V gene encodes CDR1 LGHNA and CDR2 YSLEER. V trimming: 0 bases; J trimming: 7 bases; junction bases outside the gene matches: 7. The CDR3 consists of 16 residues. The CDR3 here is CASSQDSSGGLNEQFF. The CDR3 nucleotides read TGCGCCAGCAGCCAAGATAGCAGCGGGGGGTTGAATGAGCAGTTCTTC.

About this clone: This sample also contains other DNA sequences that code for the same CDR3. The rearrangement uses TRBV2 and TRBJ2-3; TRBD1 might be the D (5 bases). Looked up from germline, CDR1 is SNHLY and CDR2 is FYNNEI. The V gene lost 6 bases and the J gene lost 3 bases, with 7 bases spanning the gap. The CDR3 spans 12 residues. The CDR3 nucleotides read TGTGCCAGCAGCTCAGGGACAGATACGCAGTATTTT. Translating it yields CASSSGTDTQYF.

In its sample, this clone was seen once. The gene calls are TRBV28 and TRBJ2-7, with a possible D match to TRBD1 (6 bases). Germline CDR1 reads MDHEN; CDR2 reads SYDVKM. V lost 2 bases and J lost 2, with 7 bases in between. The CDR3 is 13 amino acids. The CDR3 bases are TGTGCCAGCAGTTTACAGGGGACCTACGAGCAGTACGTC. It encodes CASSLQGTYEQYV.

This clone was observed once. V and J are TRBV27 and TRBJ1-1; no firm D call. Per germline, CDR1 MNHEY and CDR2 SMNVEV (reference sequence). The CDR3 has 14 amino acids. The V end was cut by 5 bases, the J end by 3 bases, with 13 bases between. The CDR3 coding sequence is TGTGCCAGCAGTCCTTGGCAGGCCGACACTGAAGCTTTCTTT. This gives the protein CASSPWQADTEAFF.

This chain connects TRBV4-1 to TRBJ2-2, with TRBD1 matching over 7 bases. The ends lost 1 base at V and 4 bases at J; junction bases unmatched: 0. CDR3 length equals 14 residues. From germline, CDR1 is MGHRA and CDR2 YSYEKL. The CDR3 sequence is CASSQGTGTGELFF. The CDR3 bases are TGCGCCAGCAGCCAAGGGACAGGCACCGGGGAGCTGTTTTTT.

This clone was detected only once. This chain connects TRBV2 to TRBJ2-1; a possible D gene is TRBD2 (7 bases). Germline V gives CDR1 SNHLY, CDR2 FYNNEI. The CDR3 runs 16 residues. Trimming shortened V by 7 bases and J by 0 bases, and 16 bases separated the two germline ends. This CDR3 reads CASIGQGGGSYNEQFF. The DNA of the CDR3 is TGTGCCAGCATTGGGCAGGGAGGGGGCTCCTACAATGAGCAGTTCTTC.

The chain is built from TRBV19 and TRBJ2-1; TRBD1 matches 7 bases. CDR1 LNHDA and CDR2 SQIVND come from the germline V gene (reference sequence). The CDR3 consists of 15 residues. The ends lost 1 base at V and 6 bases at J; junction bases unmatched: 6. CDR3 DNA sequence: TGTGCCAGTAGTATAGGGCCCCAGGGGGTCAATGAGCAGTTCTTC. This translates into CASSIGPQGVNEQFF.

V gene TRBV11-2 combines with J gene TRBJ2-7; TRBD1 agrees at 9 bases. Germline-derived CDR1 and CDR2 are SGHAT and FQNNGV. The CDR3 covers 15 residues. The junction had 6 bases not matched to a gene; V was cut back by 1 base and J by 5 bases. CDR3 in DNA: TGTGCCAGCAGCTTAGGGACAGGGGAGGACAACGAGCAGTACTTC. Translated, it gives CASSLGTGEDNEQYF.

J is TRBJ1-5 and V is TRBV27, with TRBD1 matching over 7 bases. The V gene end was trimmed by 3 bases and the J gene end by 0 bases; junction bases not matched to a gene: 2. The length of the CDR3 is 15 residues. From germline, CDR1 is MNHEY and CDR2 SMNVEV (reference sequence). CDR3: CASSLGTASNQPQHF. The CDR3 bases are TGTGCCAGCAGTTTGGGGACAGCTAGCAATCAGCCCCAGCATTTT.

In this sample, this clone turned up a few times. The V call is TRBV7-9, the J call TRBJ2-7; TRBD1 matches at 8 bases. From germline, CDR1 is SEHNR and CDR2 FQNEAQ (reference sequence). This CDR3 has 15 residues. The junction had 9 bases not matched to a gene; V was cut back by 5 bases and J by 3 bases. CDR3 in amino acids: CASSHPDRGFYEQYF. The CDR3 region has the DNA TGTGCCAGCAGCCACCCTGACAGGGGCTTCTACGAGCAGTACTTC.